The subject of this entry is one T cell receptor beta chain. The entry originates in a study of blood T cell repertoires in COVID-19. Overall study: PBMCs, B-cell-depleted T cells, or T cells provided the cDNA or gDNA that made up the material.

Per the authors' pipeline: Amplification of reference gene primers was used by the study to estimate nucleated cell counts. Libraries were prepared by immunoSEQ multiplex PCR; TCRdb keeps only in-frame clonotypes and omits some of them. V and J calls plus clone size are reproduced from that table; the DNA served to infer D and trimming. In the table there are 470,000 or so clones, about 85% of which are singletons. V lost 5 bases and J 3 bases, leaving 11 bases between the germline ends. This CDR3 is 14 amino acids long. Germline assignment: CDR1 MNHEY and CDR2 SVGAGI. The study drew participants aged 18 to 89 years from 20 to 30 US areas.

The chain recombines TRBV6-5 with TRBJ2-1; possible D gene TRBD2, 6 bases. The sequence came from a young woman with acute COVID-19. The sample consisted of PBMCs or T cells enriched from blood (not recorded which). CDR3 bases: TGTGCCAGCAGTCGACGGGAGAACTACAATGAGCAGTTCTTC. It is translated as CASSRRENYNEQFF.